This T cell receptor (beta chain) is drawn from a study of early T cells in non-severe SARS-CoV-2 infection. Study details: Bulk RNA from unsorted whole blood was sequenced; chains were unpaired. Findings and limits, study-wide: VDJdb-based matching was biased toward anti-spike CD8 responses and missed private and CD4 specificities.

V lost 4 bases and J lost 3; bases outside the gene matches: 9. The CDR3 loop spans 16 amino acids. The germline CDR1 and CDR2 sequences are SGHTA and FQGTGA. The TCR library protocol attached unique molecular identifiers to the individual cDNA molecules. TCRdb re-analysed the 5' RACE reads in MiXCR, keeping a single row per CDR3 protein. The sample yields 35,000 to 45,000 distinct CDR3 sequences, 5.8% seen once. As to this clonotype: Its antigen is unidentified.

The sample consisted of whole blood. This TCR came from an adult who was a healthcare worker with PCR-confirmed SARS-CoV-2 infection or an uninfected control (not recorded which). The V gene is TRBV7-3, the J gene TRBJ2-3; 8 bases are shared with TRBD1. CDR3 nucleotide sequence: TGTGCCAGCAGCTCTGGATTGGACAGGGCAACAGATACGCAGTATTTT. The encoded protein is CASSSGLDRATDTQYF.